This T cell receptor (beta chain) emerged from a study of shared clonotypes between healthy human individuals. CDR1 is GTSNPN, CDR2 SVGIG, per germline (reference sequence). The CDR3 has 14 amino acids. V lost 0 bases to trimming and J lost 8 bases, with 13 bases between them. Each sample came from a Caucasian adult donor living in Nashville, Tennessee. Genomic DNA (from each subset) was split evenly across several immunoSEQ plates. Method: immunoSEQ multiplex PCR; TCRdb's copy keeps in-frame clones and lacks some. The sample has 2 million to 2.5 million clones, almost 96% seen once; the top ten hold 0.13%. Remarks on this clone: Antigen specificity is unknown.

Study-wide results and limits: Several donors showed sharing of approximately 5% of naive CD4 clonotypes.

The sample comprised naive CD4+ T cells sorted from blood. Subset in this sample: CD45RA+ positively selected. This receptor was taken from a man aged 18 to 35 in good health. The chain carries TRBV30 and TRBJ2-2; D is ambiguous. CDR3 nucleotides: TGTGCCTGGAGTGTTAGGGTAGCCGGGGGGGAGCTGTTTTTT. Residues: CAWSVRVAGGELFF.